The entry that follows covers one T cell receptor beta chain sequence. These data come from a study of T cell changes during pregnancy in multiple sclerosis. Generated by immunoSEQ multiplex PCR, the TCRdb table keeps only in-frame clones and is missing some. Counted here are about 75,000 clones, approximately 95% occurring once; the ten biggest clones make up about 0.14%. Germline-derived CDR1 and CDR2 are LGHNA and YSLEER. This CDR3 spans 13 amino acids. The V and J ends lost 3 bases and 13 bases respectively, with 18 bases between them. This sequence originates from a female donor with multiple sclerosis, enrolled in a pregnancy study. The source material was CD4+ T cells from peripheral blood mononuclear cells, sampled after pregnancy. This chain links TRBV4-3 with TRBJ1-2; D not resolved. CDR3 region: CASSQEQWQQSTF. CDR3 bases: TGCGCCAGCAGCCAGGAGCAGTGGCAGCAGTCCACCTTC.